This passage covers 17 T cell receptor beta chains from one sample sequenced in a study of T cell responses to AZD1222 COVID-19 vaccine. Only in-frame clones appear in the TCRdb table, and some are missing; sequencing was by immunoSEQ multiplex PCR. The sample contains about 40,000 clones, just over 85% of which appear only once. The input for sequencing was peripheral blood, taken 28 days after the second dose of the MenACWY control vaccine. The source is an adult who received the MenACWY meningococcal vaccine as a control.

The chain links TRBV5-1 to TRBJ2-7; D unresolved. The CDR3 length is 14 residues. The germline V and J ends were trimmed by 0 bases and 3 bases, with 10 bases remaining between them. CDR1 and CDR2 (germline): SGHRS, YFSETQ. CDR3 DNA: TGCGCCAGCAGCTTGGGCTGGAACCTCTACGAGCAGTACTTC. Its protein is CASSLGWNLYEQYF. The complete variable domain, with remaining parts taken from reference TRBV5-1 and TRBJ2-7, reads KAGVTQTPRYLIKTRGQQVTLSCSPISGHRSVSWYQQTPGQGLQFLFEYFSETQRNKGNFPGRFSGRQFSNSRSEMNVSTLELGDSALYLCASSLGWNLYEQYFGPGTRLTVT.

The chain links TRBV3-1 (or the pseudogene TRBV3-2) to TRBJ2-1; 8 positions agree with TRBD2. The V segment lost 7 bases and the J segment 0 bases; nucleotides outside the gene matches: 8. Per germline, CDR1 LGHDT and CDR2 YNNKEL (reference sequence). The CDR3 is made up of 16 amino acids. The CDR3 loop reads CASTYRGGSSYNEQFF. Here the CDR3 DNA reads TGTGCCAGCACCTACCGGGGGGGAAGCTCCTACAATGAGCAGTTCTTC.

This clone has a single count. The gene calls are TRBV2 and TRBJ2-2; 7 nucleotides agree with TRBD2. The ends lost 6 bases at V and 1 base at J; junction bases unmatched: 14. The CDR3 extends over 18 amino acids. Germline lookup yields CDR1 SNHLY and CDR2 FYNNEI. The CDR3 protein is CASRATTMAGVNTGELFF. CDR3 bases: TGTGCCAGCAGGGCTACGACTATGGCGGGAGTGAACACCGGGGAGCTGTTTTTT.

This clone was observed a single time. This sequence joins TRBV18 and TRBJ2-3, with D uncertain. Germline values: CDR1 KGHSH, CDR2 LQKENI. The CDR3 has 12 residues. The V gene lost 3 bases and the J gene lost 5 bases, with 6 bases spanning the gap. The CDR3 loop reads CASSPPGDTQYF. CDR3 sequence (DNA): TGTGCCAGCTCACCGCCGGGAGATACGCAGTATTTT. Using reference TRBV18 and TRBJ2-3 for the parts outside the CDR3, the full variable domain is NAGVMQNPRHLVRRRGQEARLRCSPMKGHSHVYWYRQLPEEGLKFMVYLQKENIIDESGMPKERFSAEFPKEGPSILRIQQVVRGDSAAYFCASSPPGDTQYFGPGTRLTVL.

The chain uses TRBV6-5 and TRBJ2-7; the match to TRBD1 covers 8 bases. The CDR3 length is 12 residues. The V segment lost 10 bases and the J segment 4 bases; nucleotides outside the gene matches: 6. Germline assignment: CDR1 MNHEY and CDR2 SVGAGI. CDR3 sequence reads: CATLQGEYEQYF. CDR3 sequence (DNA): TGTGCCACCCTACAGGGGGAATACGAGCAGTACTTC.

The gene calls are TRBV5-1 and TRBJ2-3; weak D call: TRBD2 (6 bases). From germline, CDR1 is SGHRS and CDR2 YFSETQ. There are 15 residues in the CDR3. Trimming took 4 bases from V and 4 from J, leaving 16 bases between them. Written as DNA, the CDR3 is TGCGCCAGCAGCCCAGCGGGTCTTGGACCAGATACGCAGTATTTT. Its protein is CASSPAGLGPDTQYF.

This clone was seen a single time. This chain uses TRBV24-1 with TRBJ2-2; 8 bases agree with TRBD1. The CDR3 spans 14 residues. From germline, CDR1 is KGHDR and CDR2 SFDVKD. V shed 3 bases, J shed 6 bases, and the junction held 2 bases outside the gene matches. CDR3 coding DNA: TGTGCCACCAGTGATCTGACAGGGGCCGGGGAGCTGTTTTTT. Translated: CATSDLTGAGELFF.

CDR3 loop: CASSPEGLNTGELFF. The CDR3 DNA sequence: TGTGCCAGCAGCCCTGAGGGGCTTAACACCGGGGAGCTGTTTTTT. The chain links TRBV7-3 to TRBJ2-2; TRBD1 or TRBD2 may be the D gene (5 bases each). V was shortened by 5 bases and J by 2 bases, with 12 bases between the two germline ends. This CDR3 is 15 amino acids long. CDR1 and CDR2 (germline): SGHTA, FQGTGA. The full variable domain, its missing parts supplied by reference TRBV7-3 and TRBJ2-2, is GAGVSQTPSNKVTEKGKYVELRCDPISGHTALYWYRQSLGQGPEFLIYFQGTGAADDSGLPNDRFFAVRPEGSVSTLKIQRTERGDSAVYLCASSPEGLNTGELFFGEGSRLTVL.

The rearrangement joins TRBV9 to TRBJ2-7; TRBD2 matches 8 bases. The trim removed 3 bases at V and 5 bases at J, leaving 7 bases unmatched. Germline lookup yields CDR1 SGDLS and CDR2 YYNGEE. The CDR3 contains 14 residues. The CDR3 loop is CASSAQAGVHEQYF. In nucleotides, the CDR3 is TGTGCCAGCAGCGCCCAAGCGGGAGTCCACGAGCAGTACTTC.

A single count supports this clone. This chain uses TRBV19 with TRBJ2-3, with D tentatively TRBD2 (6 bases). The CDR3 sequence is 14 residues long. Trimming took off 3 bases at V and 4 bases at J, with 11 bases between the two ends. Germline assignment: CDR1 LNHDA and CDR2 SQIVND (reference sequence). For the CDR3, the DNA is TGTGCCAGTAGTATCGGAGGGGCGCCAGATACGCAGTATTTT. Amino acid sequence: CASSIGGAPDTQYF.

This clone was seen just once. J is TRBJ2-2 and V is TRBV9; no reliable D call. CDR1 and CDR2 from the germline V gene are SGDLS and YYNGEE. The CDR3 spans 13 residues. V was clipped by 2 bases and J by 7 bases, with 9 bases between them. CDR3 in amino acids: CASSVFGGGELFF. The CDR3 DNA sequence: TGTGCCAGCAGCGTCTTCGGCGGCGGGGAGCTGTTTTTT. Full variable domain (remainder filled in from reference TRBV9 and TRBJ2-2): DSGVTQTPKHLITATGQRVTLRCSPRSGDLSVYWYQQSLDQGLQFLIQYYNGEERAKGNILERFSAQQFPDLHSELNLSSLELGDSALYFCASSVFGGGELFFGEGSRLTVL.

V gene TRBV24-1 combines with J gene TRBJ2-3; TRBD2 matches at 8 bases. The CDR3 sequence is 15 residues long. V gave up 7 bases and J gave up 3 bases; unmatched junction bases: 8. CDR1 KGHDR and CDR2 SFDVKD come from the germline V gene. CDR3 sequence: CATRGRSGGTDTQYF. The CDR3 DNA sequence: TGTGCCACCAGGGGGCGGAGCGGGGGAACAGATACGCAGTATTTT.

This clone was recorded only once. This chain links TRBV24-1 with TRBJ1-4, with D perhaps TRBD1 (5 bases). V lost 3 bases and J 4 bases, leaving 8 bases between the germline ends. The germline gives CDR1 KGHDR, CDR2 SFDVKD. The CDR3 is 14 amino acids. The DNA for the CDR3 is TGTGCCACCAGTGATGGGGCCCTTAATGAAAAACTGTTTTTT. This gives the protein CATSDGALNEKLFF.

This clone was seen a single time. The chain combines TRBV2 with TRBJ2-4; D is perhaps TRBD1 (6 bases). The CDR3 is 16 residues long. Germline assignment: CDR1 SNHLY and CDR2 FYNNEI. With 5 bases removed from V and 0 bases from J, the gap between germline ends came to 14 bases. For the CDR3, the DNA is TGTGCCAGCAGTCGTAGGACAGAAATAGCCAAAAACATTCAGTACTTC. Its protein product is CASSRRTEIAKNIQYF.

The chain is built from TRBV29-1 and TRBJ1-2; the match to TRBD1 covers 7 bases. Germline CDR1 and CDR2: SQVTM and ANQGSEA. The ends lost 0 bases at V and 13 bases at J; junction bases unmatched: 8. CDR3 size: 12 residues. The CDR3 reads CSVEDRGDRTTF. The DNA of the CDR3 is TGCAGCGTTGAAGATCGAGGGGACAGAACCACCTTC.

The chain links TRBV19 to TRBJ2-1; 12 bases line up with TRBD2. Germline V gene sequence: CDR1 LNHDA, CDR2 SQIVND (reference sequence). There are 16 residues in the CDR3. Trimming took 3 bases from V and 9 from J; bases not matched to a gene: 9. The CDR3 DNA sequence: TGTGCCAGTAGTATTATAGGGCTAGCGGGAGGGATTGAGCAGTTCTTC. Its protein product is CASSIIGLAGGIEQFF. Together with reference TRBV19 and TRBJ2-1, the CDR3 gives the full variable domain: DGGITQSPKYLFRKEGQNVTLSCEQNLNHDAMYWYRQDPGQGLRLIYYSQIVNDFQKGDIAEGYSVSREKKESFPLTVTSAQKNPTAFYLCASSIIGLAGGIEQFFGPGTRLTVL.

This chain links TRBV2 with TRBJ2-6; D is unclear. Germline CDR1 reads SNHLY; CDR2 reads FYNNEI. V was trimmed by 3 bases and J by 0 bases, leaving 9 bases between them. The CDR3 consists of 16 residues. CDR3 protein: CASSEMLDSGANVLTF. CDR3 sequence (DNA): TGTGCCAGCAGTGAGATGTTGGACTCTGGGGCCAACGTCCTGACTTTC.